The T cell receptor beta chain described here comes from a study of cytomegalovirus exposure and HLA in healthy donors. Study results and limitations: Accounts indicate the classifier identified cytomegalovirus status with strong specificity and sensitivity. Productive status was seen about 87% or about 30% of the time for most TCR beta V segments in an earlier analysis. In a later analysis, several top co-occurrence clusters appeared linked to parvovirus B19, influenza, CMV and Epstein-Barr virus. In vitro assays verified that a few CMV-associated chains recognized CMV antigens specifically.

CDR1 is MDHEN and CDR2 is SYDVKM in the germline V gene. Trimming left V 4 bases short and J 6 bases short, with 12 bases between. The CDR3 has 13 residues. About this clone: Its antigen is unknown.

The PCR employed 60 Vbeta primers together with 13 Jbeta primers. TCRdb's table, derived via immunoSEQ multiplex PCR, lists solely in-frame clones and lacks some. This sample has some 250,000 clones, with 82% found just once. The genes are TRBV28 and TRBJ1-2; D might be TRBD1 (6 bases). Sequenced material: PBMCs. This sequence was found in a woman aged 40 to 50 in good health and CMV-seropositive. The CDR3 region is CASSSHRVDGYTF. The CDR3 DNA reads TGTGCCAGCAGTTCCCACAGGGTAGATGGCTACACCTTC.